These T cell receptor beta chains were read from a single sample in a study of blood T cells in healthy people across ages. TCRdb recomputed calls from the 5' RACE reads with MiXCR, one row per CDR3 protein. The sample shows approximately 850,000 distinct CDR3 sequences, 40% to 50% of them seen only once. Sequencing was performed on blood. Source of these receptors: a man between 60 and 75 years old in good health. Both conserved end residues are part of each CDR3. The order of the fields is clone size, J gene, D gene, V gene, CDR3 DNA, CDR3 protein. A D gene is named only where the DNA matches it firmly. A clone size is listed for some rows: how often the clone was seen (once, few, many), or a class if it is expanded.

few | TRBJ2-1 | TRBD2 | TRBV12-3/TRBV12-4 | TGTGCCAGCAGTTTAGCGCAGCGGGGGGGATACAATGAGCAGTTCTTC | CASSLAQRGGYNEQFF
NA | TRBJ2-5 | TRBD2 | TRBV5-6 | TGTGCCAGCAGCATAGCGGGGCAACCTCAAGAGACCCAGTACTTC | CASSIAGQPQETQYF
NA | TRBJ1-2 | NA | TRBV18 | TGTGCCAGCTCACCAATGGCAGATGAGCTGGGATATGGCTACACCTTC | CASSPMADELGYGYTF
NA | TRBJ2-7 | NA | TRBV7-8 | TGTGCCAGCAGCTCGGTCCGCTTTGCGGGACAGATGAACTACGAGCAGTACTTC | CASSSVRFAGQMNYEQYF
NA | TRBJ1-1 | TRBD1 | TRBV5-1 | TGCGCCAGCAGCTCAAGACAGGGGCTGTGGAACACTGAAGCTTTCTTT | CASSSRQGLWNTEAFF
NA | TRBJ2-3 | NA | TRBV9 | TGTGCCAGCAGCCCCCGGCCCGTCACAGATACGCAGTATTTT | CASSPRPVTDTQYF
NA | TRBJ2-5 | TRBD1 | TRBV10-3 | TGTGCCATCAGTGCAGGACAGGGGGTTGAGACCCAGTACTTC | CAISAGQGVETQYF
NA | TRBJ2-3 | NA | TRBV13 | TGTGCCAGCAGCCCCTCCCTCACAGATACGCAGTATTTT | CASSPSLTDTQYF
many | TRBJ2-6 | NA | TRBV7-2 | TGTGCCAGCAGCTTACTGAGCTCTGGGGCCAACGTCCTGACTTTC | CASSLLSSGANVLTF
NA | TRBJ2-3 | NA | TRBV4-3 | TGCGCCAGCAGCCAAGAGCCAACTTCAGCTCTGGGGACAGATACGCAGTATTTT | CASSQEPTSALGTDTQYF
NA | TRBJ2-5 | NA | TRBV10-3 | TGTGCCATAACCCGGGACACCCAGGAGACCCAGTACTTC | CAITRDTQETQYF
NA | TRBJ2-7 | NA | TRBV7-9 | TGTACCAGCAGCGGCAGCCTGACCTACGAGCAGTACTTC | CTSSGSLTYEQYF
NA | TRBJ2-5 | TRBD2 | TRBV6-5 | TGTGCCAGCAGTTACGGGGGGGGAAAAGAGACCCAGTACTTC | CASSYGGGKETQYF
NA | TRBJ1-6 | TRBD1 | TRBV27 | TGTGCCAGCAGTTCCACGACAGGGGCTTGGTCACCCCTCCACTTT | CASSSTTGAWSPLHF
NA | TRBJ2-1 | TRBD2 | TRBV6-5 | TGTGCCAGCAGTAGAGGACTAGCGGGGGTAAATGAGCAGTTCTTC | CASSRGLAGVNEQFF
few | TRBJ1-3 | TRBD1 | TRBV12-3/TRBV12-4 | TGTGCCAGCGGGGACAGTCGCTCTGGAAACACCATATATTTT | CASGDSRSGNTIYF
few | TRBJ2-3 | NA | TRBV27 | TGTGCCAGCAGTTATCGAGGTACCACAGATACGCAGTATTTT | CASSYRGTTDTQYF
few | TRBJ2-1 | NA | TRBV7-3 | TGTGCCAGCAGCTTAGTCGGCGGGGGCAGGAATGAGCAGTTCTTC | CASSLVGGGRNEQFF
NA | TRBJ2-7 | NA | TRBV7-9 | TGTGCCAGCAGCCAGGGGGGAATCCTAACAGGGTACTTC | CASSQGGILTGYF
few | TRBJ2-7 | TRBD1 | TRBV4-3 | TGCGCCAGCAGCCAAGATTTGGACAGGGAATACGAGCAGTACTTC | CASSQDLDREYEQYF
NA | TRBJ2-7 | NA | TRBV7-2 | TGTGCCAGCAGCCTAGGGGGGGCGGTGGCGGGTCTGGAGCAGTACTTC | CASSLGGAVAGLEQYF
NA | TRBJ1-6 | TRBD1 | TRBV3-1 | TGTGCCAGCAGACAGGGGGCCTTTTCACCCCTCCACTTT | CASRQGAFSPLHF